These 21 T cell receptor beta chains originate from one sample sequenced in a study of preoperative IRX-2 immunotherapy in early breast cancer. Described treatment: preoperative locoregional IRX-2 cytokine immunotherapy. Here immunoSEQ multiplex PCR was the method, and the copy in TCRdb shows in-frame clones only, minus some. Found here are approximately 34,000 clones, 90% to 95% of them singletons; the top ten hold under 8%. The sample was collected from a patient treated with IRX-2 immunotherapy. The receptors were sampled from a human donor with breast cancer.

The rearrangement uses TRBV29-1 and TRBJ2-3; D possibly corresponds to TRBD2 (5 bases). CDR1 and CDR2 from the germline V gene are SQVTM and ANQGSEA. The CDR3 runs to 12 residues. V shed 4 bases and J shed 3 bases, with 8 bases lying between them. In DNA form, the CDR3 reads TGCAGCGTTGTTGAGCGGACAGATACGCAGTATTTT. Its translation: CSVVERTDTQYF.

The chain recombines TRBV27 with TRBJ2-3; TRBD1 might be the D (6 bases). CDR1 MNHEY and CDR2 SMNVEV come from the germline V gene (reference sequence). This CDR3 is 15 amino acids long. The V end was cut by 2 bases, the J end by 2 bases, with 11 bases between. The DNA for the CDR3 is TGTGCCAGCAGTTTAGACAGGAGTTACACAGATACGCAGTATTTT. Its protein is CASSLDRSYTDTQYF.

The CDR3 protein is CASSATGINNEQFF. CDR3 DNA sequence: TGTGCCAGCAGTGCGACAGGGATAAACAATGAGCAGTTCTTC. The rearrangement links TRBV25-1 to TRBJ2-1, with TRBD1 matching 7 bases. This CDR3 has 14 amino acids. In germline, CDR1 is MGHDK, CDR2 SYGVNS. Trimming took 4 bases from V and 5 from J; bases not matched to a gene: 5.

The DNA for the CDR3 is TGTGCCAGCAGCCTGGGAGACAGAACCTATAATGAAAAACTGTTTTTT. Amino acids: CASSLGDRTYNEKLFF. The chain is built from TRBV7-9 and TRBJ1-4; D possibly corresponds to TRBD1 (5 bases). Germline V lookup: CDR1 SEHNR, CDR2 FQNEAQ (reference sequence). V was clipped by 5 bases and J by 4 bases, with 17 bases between them. This CDR3 comprises 16 residues.

The J gene is TRBJ2-1, the V gene TRBV13; TRBD2 matches at 8 bases. Germline assignment: CDR1 PRHDT and CDR2 FYEKMQ (reference sequence). The CDR3 runs to 17 residues. The V segment lost 5 bases and the J segment 4 bases; nucleotides outside the gene matches: 13. Here the CDR3 DNA reads TGTGCCAGCAGCGCCGTGTCCGGGAGGGGGTTTTACAATGAGCAGTTCTTC. Protein product: CASSAVSGRGFYNEQFF. Full variable domain (remainder filled in from reference TRBV13 and TRBJ2-1): AAGVIQSPRHLIKEKRETATLKCYPIPRHDTVYWYQQGPGQDPQFLISFYEKMQSDKGSIPDRFSAQQFSDYHSELNMSSLELGDSALYFCASSAVSGRGFYNEQFFGPGTRLTVL.

The chain recombines TRBV28 with TRBJ2-5; weak D call: TRBD2 (6 bases). The germline V gene has CDR1 MDHEN and CDR2 SYDVKM. The CDR3 is 16 residues long. V lost 4 bases to trimming and J lost 5 bases, with 20 bases between them. This CDR3 reads CASSSPIVTSWETQYF. In DNA, the CDR3 is TGTGCCAGCAGTTCCCCCATCGTGACTAGTTGGGAGACCCAGTACTTC.

The chain links TRBV7-2 to TRBJ2-7; 7 bases fit TRBD2. The J segment lost 2 bases and the V segment lost 4 bases, leaving 11 bases of the junction unmatched. This CDR3 contains 16 residues. Germline CDR1 is SGHTA and CDR2 is FQGNSA. CDR3: CASSYGGTTTTYEQYF. The CDR3 DNA reads as TGTGCCAGCAGCTACGGAGGGACTACGACTACCTACGAGCAGTACTTC. Combining the CDR3 with reference TRBV7-2 and TRBJ2-7 gives the whole variable domain GAGVSQSPSNKVTEKGKDVELRCDPISGHTALYWYRQSLGQGLEFLIYFQGNSAPDKSGLPSDRFSAERTGGSVSTLTIQRTQQEDSAVYLCASSYGGTTTTYEQYFGPGTRLTVT.

The V call is TRBV4-1, the J call TRBJ2-7; D unresolved. Germline V lookup: CDR1 MGHRA, CDR2 YSYEKL. The CDR3 is 15 residues long. V lost 1 base and J lost 6, with 16 bases in between. The CDR3 coding sequence is TGCGCCAGCAGCCAAGTTGCAGGACCCCTGGGCGAGCAGTACTTC. It encodes CASSQVAGPLGEQYF.

This sequence joins TRBV5-1 and TRBJ2-1; 7 positions agree with TRBD2. The CDR3 consists of 18 residues. V lost 2 bases, J lost 7 bases, and 18 bases stayed unmatched. CDR1 SGHRS and CDR2 YFSETQ come from the germline V gene. The CDR3 loop reads CASSLGARGSIWGNEQFF. As DNA, the CDR3 is TGCGCCAGCAGCTTAGGGGCCCGCGGGAGTATTTGGGGGAATGAGCAGTTCTTC.

The chain links TRBV7-3 to TRBJ1-1; D ambiguous. Germline V gene sequence: CDR1 SGHTA, CDR2 FQGTGA. V lost 1 base, J lost 4 bases, and 10 bases lay in between. This CDR3 region has 14 residues. DNA for the CDR3: TGTGCCAGCAGCTTAAGCGGGGTCATCACTGAAGCTTTCTTT. It encodes CASSLSGVITEAFF.

CDR3 DNA sequence: TGTGCCAGCTTCAGGGGGGTGAACACTGAAGCTTTCTTT. It codes for CASFRGVNTEAFF. This chain uses TRBV6-5 with TRBJ1-1, with 7 bases that match TRBD1. The trim removed 8 bases at V and 0 bases at J, leaving 3 bases unmatched. Germline assignment: CDR1 MNHEY and CDR2 SVGAGI. There are 13 residues in the CDR3.

The V call is TRBV10-3, the J call TRBJ1-1; TRBD1 might be the D (5 bases). Germline assignment: CDR1 ENHRY and CDR2 SYGVKD. This CDR3 comprises 15 residues. Trimming shortened V by 3 bases and J by 1 base, and 12 bases separated the two germline ends. CDR3 in DNA: TGTGCCATCAGTGATAGTGGGGCGCCGAACACTGAAGCTTTCTTT. The encoded protein is CAISDSGAPNTEAFF.

The genes are TRBV6-5 and TRBJ2-7; tentatively, D is TRBD2 (5 bases). Trimming cost V 0 bases and J 7 bases, with 13 bases left between them. CDR1 MNHEY and CDR2 SVGAGI come from the germline V gene. The CDR3 runs to 14 residues. In DNA, the CDR3 is TGTGCCAGCAGTTACTCGGCTAGCTTGGGAGAGCAGTACTTC. Protein: CASSYSASLGEQYF.

This chain joins TRBV7-9 and TRBJ2-3; TRBD1 is a possible D gene (6 bases). Germline CDR1 and CDR2: SEHNR and FQNEAQ (reference sequence). Trimming cost V 1 base and J 4 bases, with 15 bases left between them. CDR3 size: 16 residues. The CDR3 nucleotides read TGTGCCAGCAGCTTAGTTGGGGGCTTTCTTTCAGATACGCAGTATTTT. It codes for CASSLVGGFLSDTQYF.

V and J are TRBV21-1 and TRBJ2-1; the table calls TRBD2, which could not be checked here. TRBV21-1 has pseudogene status. The CDR3 has 19 amino acids. The CDR3 reads CASSKKRRASGHSYNEQFF. The CDR3 DNA follows: TGTGCCAGCAGCAAAAAACGGAGGGCTAGCGGACATTCCTACAATGAGCAGTTCTTC.

This clone occurred once. The chain links TRBV18 to TRBJ2-5; 9 nucleotides line up with TRBD2. Per the germline V gene, CDR1 is KGHSH and CDR2 is LQKENI. CDR3 length equals 16 residues. The V segment lost 1 base and the J segment 2 bases; nucleotides outside the gene matches: 5. CDR3 DNA: TGTGCCAGCTCACCACAGGCTAGCGGGGCACAAGAGACCCAGTACTTC. Translating it yields CASSPQASGAQETQYF.

V usage is TRBV18 and J usage is TRBJ1-1; 7 bases match TRBD1. This CDR3 is 14 amino acids long. Germline trimming cut 3 bases from V and 5 bases from J; bases unmatched to any gene: 6. The germline V gene has CDR1 KGHSH and CDR2 LQKENI. Written as DNA, the CDR3 is TGTGCCAGCTCACCGGGCAGGGGGTGGACTGAAGCTTTCTTT. Protein sequence: CASSPGRGWTEAFF.

The V and J genes are TRBV18 and TRBJ2-2; no clear D. The CDR3 runs to 13 residues. Per germline, CDR1 KGHSH and CDR2 LQKENI. Trimming cost V 4 bases and J 6 bases, with 9 bases left between them. CDR3 nucleotides: TGTGCCAGCTCACGCGATTGGTCCGGGGAGCTGTTTTTT. This gives the protein CASSRDWSGELFF. The entire variable domain, with the rest obtained from reference TRBV18 and TRBJ2-2, is as follows: NAGVMQNPRHLVRRRGQEARLRCSPMKGHSHVYWYRQLPEEGLKFMVYLQKENIIDESGMPKERFSAEFPKEGPSILRIQQVVRGDSAAYFCASSRDWSGELFFGEGSRLTVL.

V and J are TRBV13 and TRBJ2-3; 10 positions agree with TRBD1. V shed 4 bases, J shed 2 bases, and the junction held 15 bases outside the gene matches. Germline CDR1 and CDR2: PRHDT and FYEKMQ (reference sequence). This CDR3 spans 19 amino acids. CDR3 loop: CASSSSTDRGLVDTDTQYF. In DNA form, the CDR3 reads TGTGCCAGCAGCTCCTCTACCGACAGGGGGCTAGTGGACACAGATACGCAGTATTTT. Using reference TRBV13 and TRBJ2-3 for the parts outside the CDR3, the full variable domain is AAGVIQSPRHLIKEKRETATLKCYPIPRHDTVYWYQQGPGQDPQFLISFYEKMQSDKGSIPDRFSAQQFSDYHSELNMSSLELGDSALYFCASSSSTDRGLVDTDTQYFGPGTRLTVL.

V gene TRBV7-9 combines with J gene TRBJ1-6; the D gene is possibly TRBD1 (5 bases). Trimming took off 4 bases at V and 9 bases at J, with 28 bases between the two ends. Germline values: CDR1 SEHNR, CDR2 FQNEAQ (reference sequence). The CDR3 totals 19 residues. CDR3 sequence reads: CASSSTKTPLSPGTSPLHF. CDR3 sequence (DNA): TGTGCCAGCAGCTCGACAAAAACCCCCTTATCACCGGGGACTTCACCCCTCCACTTT.

With regard to this clone: Mismatch with germline at one junction end may stem from a read error. This sample also contains other DNA sequences that code for the same CDR3. The rearrangement links TRBV7-7 to TRBJ1-1; D not certain. This CDR3 spans 13 amino acids. Germline CDR1 and CDR2: SSHAT and FNYEAQ (reference sequence). This CDR3 reads CASSPSMNTEAFF. The DNA of the CDR3 is TGTGCTAGCAGCCCGTCCATGAACACTGAAGCTTTCTTT.